This TCR beta chain was captured by sequencing in a study of T cell responses to AZD1222 COVID-19 vaccine. TCRdb's table, derived via immunoSEQ multiplex PCR, lists solely in-frame clones and lacks some. The sample includes 200,000 or so clones, about 90% of them seen just once. The study, taken as a whole, reports: Spike-specific TCR breadth and depth were elevated following two AZD1222 doses. Seropositive at baseline were only a handful of AZD1222 recipients.

In regard to this clone: As yet, its antigen is unknown.

Trimming removed 8 bases from V and 7 bases from J, with 20 bases in between. The CDR3 loop spans 14 amino acids. Germline V gene lookup returns CDR1 ENHRY and CDR2 SYGVKD. Sequences were derived from peripheral blood, sampled on day 0 of MenACWY control vaccination. The source is an adult in good health. The chain recombines TRBV10-3 with TRBJ1-2, with a weak D call TRBD1 (5 bases). CDR3 region: CAISSWSDSGGYTF. The CDR3 DNA sequence: TGTGCCATCTCGTCATGGTCCGACAGCGGTGGCTACACCTTC.